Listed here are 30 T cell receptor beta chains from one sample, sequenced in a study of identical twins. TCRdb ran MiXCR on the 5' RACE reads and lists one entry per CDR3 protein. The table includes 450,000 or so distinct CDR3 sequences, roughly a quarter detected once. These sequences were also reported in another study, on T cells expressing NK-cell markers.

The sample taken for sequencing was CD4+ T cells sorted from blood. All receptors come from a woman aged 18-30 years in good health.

The CDR3 reads CASSRPDGASGNTIYF. DNA for the CDR3: TGTGCCAGCAGCCGACCCGACGGAGCCTCTGGAAACACCATATATTTT. The rearrangement uses TRBV7-2 and TRBJ1-3; D is ambiguous. V lost 5 bases and J lost 0, with 14 bases in between. The CDR3 contains 16 residues. Germline V CDR1 and CDR2: SGHTA, FQGNSA.

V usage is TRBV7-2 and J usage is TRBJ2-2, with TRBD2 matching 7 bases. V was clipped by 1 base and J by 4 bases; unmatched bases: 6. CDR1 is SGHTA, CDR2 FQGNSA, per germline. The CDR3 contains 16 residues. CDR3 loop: CASSLVGGFGTGELFF. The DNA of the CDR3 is TGTGCCAGCAGCTTAGTCGGGGGGTTTGGCACCGGGGAGCTGTTTTTT.

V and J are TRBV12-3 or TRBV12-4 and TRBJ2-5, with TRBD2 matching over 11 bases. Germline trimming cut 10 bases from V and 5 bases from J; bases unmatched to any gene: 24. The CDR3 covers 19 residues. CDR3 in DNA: TGTGCCATCTGTTTATACGGTCTTAGCGGGAGGGCCTCGGGGGAGACCCAGTACTTC. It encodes CAICLYGLSGRASGETQYF.

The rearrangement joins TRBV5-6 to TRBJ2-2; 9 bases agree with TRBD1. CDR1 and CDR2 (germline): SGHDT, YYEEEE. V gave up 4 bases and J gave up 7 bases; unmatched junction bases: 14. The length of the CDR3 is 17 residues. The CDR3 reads CASSLSPGGQGGGELFF. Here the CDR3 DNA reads TGTGCCAGCAGCCTTAGTCCGGGGGGACAGGGCGGCGGGGAGCTGTTTTTT.

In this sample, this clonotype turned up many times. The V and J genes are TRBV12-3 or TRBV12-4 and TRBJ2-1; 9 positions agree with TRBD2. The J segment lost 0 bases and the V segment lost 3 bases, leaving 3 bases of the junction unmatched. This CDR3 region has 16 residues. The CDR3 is CASSFGTSLSYNEQFF. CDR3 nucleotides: TGTGCCAGCAGTTTTGGGACTAGCCTCTCCTACAATGAGCAGTTCTTC.

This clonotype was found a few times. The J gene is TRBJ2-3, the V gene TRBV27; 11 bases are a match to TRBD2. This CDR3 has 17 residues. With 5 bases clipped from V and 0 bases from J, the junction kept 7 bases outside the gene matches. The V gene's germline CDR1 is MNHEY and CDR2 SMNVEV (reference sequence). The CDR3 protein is CASSLPPSGRSTDTQYF. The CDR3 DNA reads TGTGCCAGCAGTCTCCCGCCTAGCGGGAGGAGCACAGATACGCAGTATTTT.

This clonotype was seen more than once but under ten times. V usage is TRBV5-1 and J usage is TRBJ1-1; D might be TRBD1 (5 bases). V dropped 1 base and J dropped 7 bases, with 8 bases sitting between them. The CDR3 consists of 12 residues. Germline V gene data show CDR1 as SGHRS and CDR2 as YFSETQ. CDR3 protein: CASSLWQGEAFF. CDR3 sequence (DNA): TGCGCCAGCAGCTTGTGGCAGGGTGAAGCTTTCTTT. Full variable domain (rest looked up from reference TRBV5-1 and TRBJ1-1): KAGVTQTPRYLIKTRGQQVTLSCSPISGHRSVSWYQQTPGQGLQFLFEYFSETQRNKGNFPGRFSGRQFSNSRSEMNVSTLELGDSALYLCASSLWQGEAFFGQGTRLTVV.

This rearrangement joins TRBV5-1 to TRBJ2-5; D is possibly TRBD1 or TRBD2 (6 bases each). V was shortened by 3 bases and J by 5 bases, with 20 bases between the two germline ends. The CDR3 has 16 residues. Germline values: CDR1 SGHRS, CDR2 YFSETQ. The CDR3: CASSSNGGRFGETQYF. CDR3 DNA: TGCGCCAGCAGCTCCAATGGGGGGCGATTTGGGGAGACCCAGTACTTC.

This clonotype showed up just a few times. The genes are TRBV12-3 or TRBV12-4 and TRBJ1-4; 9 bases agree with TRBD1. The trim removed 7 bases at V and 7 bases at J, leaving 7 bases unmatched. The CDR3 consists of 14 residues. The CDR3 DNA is TGTGCCAGCACCCCGGGACAGGGTGGTGAAAAACTGTTTTTT. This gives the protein CASTPGQGGEKLFF.

The CDR3 DNA reads as TGTGCCAGCAGCTTAGACCGCGGGAGCCTCTACAATGAGCAGTTCTTC. Protein: CASSLDRGSLYNEQFF. The gene calls are TRBV7-2 and TRBJ2-1, with TRBD2 matching over 7 bases. With V trimmed by 1 base and J by 3 bases, 6 bases remained unmatched. This CDR3 contains 16 residues. Germline V gene lookup returns CDR1 SGHTA and CDR2 FQGNSA.

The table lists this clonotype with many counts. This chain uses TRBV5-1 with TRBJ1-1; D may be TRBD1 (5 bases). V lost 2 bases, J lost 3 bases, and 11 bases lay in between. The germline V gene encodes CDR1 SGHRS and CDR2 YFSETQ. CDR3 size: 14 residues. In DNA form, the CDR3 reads TGCGCCAGCAGCTTCACCGGGGGAGACACTGAAGCTTTCTTT. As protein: CASSFTGGDTEAFF.

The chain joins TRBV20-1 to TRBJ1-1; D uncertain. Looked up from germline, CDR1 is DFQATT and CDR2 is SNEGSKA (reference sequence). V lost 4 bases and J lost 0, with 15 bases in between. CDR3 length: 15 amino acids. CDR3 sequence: CSAKTIGSMNTEAFF. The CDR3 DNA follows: TGCAGTGCTAAGACGATTGGGTCTATGAACACTGAAGCTTTCTTT.

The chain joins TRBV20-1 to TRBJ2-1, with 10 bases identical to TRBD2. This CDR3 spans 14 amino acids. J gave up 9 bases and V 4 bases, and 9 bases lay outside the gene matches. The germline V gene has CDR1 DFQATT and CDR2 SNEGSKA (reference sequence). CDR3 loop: CSATRSGRFTEQFF. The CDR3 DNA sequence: TGCAGTGCTACACGTAGCGGGAGGTTCACTGAGCAGTTCTTC.

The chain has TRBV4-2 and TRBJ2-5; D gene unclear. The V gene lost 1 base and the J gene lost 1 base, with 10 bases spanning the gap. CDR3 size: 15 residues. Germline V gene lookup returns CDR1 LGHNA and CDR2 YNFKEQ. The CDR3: CASSQGGRPQETQYF. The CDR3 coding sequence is TGTGCCAGCAGCCAAGGTGGGCGGCCCCAAGAGACCCAGTACTTC.

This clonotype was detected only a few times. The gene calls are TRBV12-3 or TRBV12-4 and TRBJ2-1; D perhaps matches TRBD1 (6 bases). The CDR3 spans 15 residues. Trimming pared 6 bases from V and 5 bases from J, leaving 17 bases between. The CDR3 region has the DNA TGTGCCAGCAGCTGGGGCAGGGGTACCGACAATGAGCAGTTCTTC. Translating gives CASSWGRGTDNEQFF.

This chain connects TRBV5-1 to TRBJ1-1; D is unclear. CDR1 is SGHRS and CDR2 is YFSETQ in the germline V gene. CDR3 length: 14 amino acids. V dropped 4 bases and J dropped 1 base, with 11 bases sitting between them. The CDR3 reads CASSDRVPNTEAFF. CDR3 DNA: TGCGCCAGCAGCGACCGGGTCCCGAACACTGAAGCTTTCTTT.

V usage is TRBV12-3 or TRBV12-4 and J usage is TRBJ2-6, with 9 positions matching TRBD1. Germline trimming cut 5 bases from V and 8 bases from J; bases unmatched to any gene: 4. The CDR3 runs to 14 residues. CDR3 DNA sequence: TGTGCCAGCAGTCCAAACAGGGGGCCCAACGTCCTGACTTTC. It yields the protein CASSPNRGPNVLTF.

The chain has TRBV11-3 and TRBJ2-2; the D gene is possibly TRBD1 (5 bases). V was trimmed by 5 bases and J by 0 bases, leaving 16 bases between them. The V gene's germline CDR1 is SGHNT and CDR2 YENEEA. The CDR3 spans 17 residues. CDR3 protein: CASSPSLGLANTGELFF. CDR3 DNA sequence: TGTGCCAGCAGCCCCTCACTGGGGCTTGCGAACACCGGGGAGCTGTTTTTT.

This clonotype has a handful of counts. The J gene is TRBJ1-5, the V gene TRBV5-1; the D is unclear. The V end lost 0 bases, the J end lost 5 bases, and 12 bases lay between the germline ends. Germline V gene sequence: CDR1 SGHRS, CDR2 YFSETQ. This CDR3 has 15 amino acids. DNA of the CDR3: TGCGCCAGCAGCTTGGAGGGAGTCGGCTATCAGCCCCAGCATTTT. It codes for CASSLEGVGYQPQHF.

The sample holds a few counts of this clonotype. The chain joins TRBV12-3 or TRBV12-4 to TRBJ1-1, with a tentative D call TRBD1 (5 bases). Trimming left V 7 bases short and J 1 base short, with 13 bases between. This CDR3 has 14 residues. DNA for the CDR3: TGTGCCAGCACTCTCCGGGACGGGAACACTGAAGCTTTCTTT. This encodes CASTLRDGNTEAFF.

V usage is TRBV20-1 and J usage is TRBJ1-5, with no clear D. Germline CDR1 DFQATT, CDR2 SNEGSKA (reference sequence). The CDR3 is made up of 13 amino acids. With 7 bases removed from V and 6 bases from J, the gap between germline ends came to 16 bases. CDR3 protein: CSGRSTLSQPQHF. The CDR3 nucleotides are TGCAGTGGGAGGAGTACTCTGAGTCAGCCCCAGCATTTT.

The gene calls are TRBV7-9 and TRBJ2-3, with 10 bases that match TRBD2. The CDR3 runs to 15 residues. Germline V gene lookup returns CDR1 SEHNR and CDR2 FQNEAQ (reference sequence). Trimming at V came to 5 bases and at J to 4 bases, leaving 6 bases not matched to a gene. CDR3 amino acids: CASSDSSGRSDTQYF. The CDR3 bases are TGTGCCAGCAGCGATTCTAGCGGGAGATCAGATACGCAGTATTTT.

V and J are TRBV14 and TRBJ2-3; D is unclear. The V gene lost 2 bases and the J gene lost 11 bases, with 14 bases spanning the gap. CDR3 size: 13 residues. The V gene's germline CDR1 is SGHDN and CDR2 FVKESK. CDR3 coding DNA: TGTGCCAGCAGCCAAATCGGGCGGAGAGGGCAGTATTTT. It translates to CASSQIGRRGQYF.

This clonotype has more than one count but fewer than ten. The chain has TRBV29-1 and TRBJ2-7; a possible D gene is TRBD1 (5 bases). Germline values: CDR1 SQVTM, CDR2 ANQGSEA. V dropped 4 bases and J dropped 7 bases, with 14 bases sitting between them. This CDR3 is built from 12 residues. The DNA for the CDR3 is TGCAGCGTTGGGGGCAGGGCTCGAGAGCAGTACTTC. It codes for CSVGGRAREQYF.

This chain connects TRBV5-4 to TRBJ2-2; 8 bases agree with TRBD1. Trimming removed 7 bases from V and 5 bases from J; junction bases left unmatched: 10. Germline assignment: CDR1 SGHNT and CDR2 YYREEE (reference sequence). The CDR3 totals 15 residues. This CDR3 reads CASGAGGARTGELFF. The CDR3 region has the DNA TGTGCCAGCGGCGCAGGGGGCGCAAGAACCGGGGAGCTGTTTTTT.

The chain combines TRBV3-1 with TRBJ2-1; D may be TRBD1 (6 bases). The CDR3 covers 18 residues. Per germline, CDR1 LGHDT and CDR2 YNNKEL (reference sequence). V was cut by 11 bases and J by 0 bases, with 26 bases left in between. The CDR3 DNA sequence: TGTGCCTTCAGTCCCTCACCTCTTACAGGGAGCTCCTACAATGAGCAGTTCTTC. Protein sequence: CAFSPSPLTGSSYNEQFF.

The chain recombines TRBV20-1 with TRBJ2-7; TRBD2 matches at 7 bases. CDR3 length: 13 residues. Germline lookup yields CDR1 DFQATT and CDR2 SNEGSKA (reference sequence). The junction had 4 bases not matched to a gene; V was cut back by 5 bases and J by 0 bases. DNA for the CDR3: TGCAGTGCTGGGGGGGTCCTCTCCTACGAGCAGTACTTC. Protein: CSAGGVLSYEQYF.

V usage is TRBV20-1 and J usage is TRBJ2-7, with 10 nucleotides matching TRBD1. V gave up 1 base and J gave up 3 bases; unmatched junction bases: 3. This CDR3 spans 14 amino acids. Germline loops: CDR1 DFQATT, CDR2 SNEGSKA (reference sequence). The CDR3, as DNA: TGCAGTGCTAGAGGGGACAGGGGCTTCTACGAGCAGTACTTC. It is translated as CSARGDRGFYEQYF.

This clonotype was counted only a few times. DNA of the CDR3: TGTGCTGCGGGAAGAATCTACGAGCAGTACTTC. Its protein is CAAGRIYEQYF. The rearrangement links TRBV10-3 to TRBJ2-7; D may be TRBD2 (6 bases). Germline lookup yields CDR1 ENHRY and CDR2 SYGVKD. This CDR3 is built from 11 residues.

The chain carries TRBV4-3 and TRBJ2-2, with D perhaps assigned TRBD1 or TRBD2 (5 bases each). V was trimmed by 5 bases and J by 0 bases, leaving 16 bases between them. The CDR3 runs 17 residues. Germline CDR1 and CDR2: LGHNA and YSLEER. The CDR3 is CASSEGGGRANTGELFF. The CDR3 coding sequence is TGCGCCAGCAGCGAAGGAGGTGGCAGGGCGAACACCGGGGAGCTGTTTTTT.